This TCR beta chain was obtained from a study of OX40 agonist ivuxolimab in advanced cancers. Across the study: Dose-escalation cases comprised hepatocellular carcinoma, melanoma, renal cell or head and neck cancer. General observations from the study: Among patients with partial responses at 0.1-3.0 mg/kg, clonal expansion was among the lowest. Low normalized T-cell clonal expansion also characterized some of the nonresponders.

TCRdb keeps only in-frame clones here, not all; method: immunoSEQ multiplex PCR. The sample lists 14,000 or so clones, about 87% seen once, with about 6.7% in the top ten. As for this clone: The target antigen is unknown.

CDR1 and CDR2 (germline): SGHRS, YFSETQ. V dropped 2 bases and J dropped 4 bases, with 15 bases sitting between them. CDR3 size: 16 residues. The chain has TRBV5-1 and TRBJ2-2, with D hard to call. The input for sequencing was CD4+ or CD8+ T cells sorted from blood, taken in a trial of the OX40 agonist ivuxolimab. The receptor's source is an adult with an advanced solid tumor such as melanoma, head and neck, liver or kidney cancer. Here the CDR3 reads CASSFSGGRGTGELFF. The CDR3 DNA reads as TGCGCCAGCAGCTTCTCGGGCGGACGTGGCACCGGGGAGCTGTTTTTT. The full variable domain, its missing parts supplied by reference TRBV5-1 and TRBJ2-2, is KAGVTQTPRYLIKTRGQQVTLSCSPISGHRSVSWYQQTPGQGLQFLFEYFSETQRNKGNFPGRFSGRQFSNSRSEMNVSTLELGDSALYLCASSFSGGRGTGELFFGEGSRLTVL.